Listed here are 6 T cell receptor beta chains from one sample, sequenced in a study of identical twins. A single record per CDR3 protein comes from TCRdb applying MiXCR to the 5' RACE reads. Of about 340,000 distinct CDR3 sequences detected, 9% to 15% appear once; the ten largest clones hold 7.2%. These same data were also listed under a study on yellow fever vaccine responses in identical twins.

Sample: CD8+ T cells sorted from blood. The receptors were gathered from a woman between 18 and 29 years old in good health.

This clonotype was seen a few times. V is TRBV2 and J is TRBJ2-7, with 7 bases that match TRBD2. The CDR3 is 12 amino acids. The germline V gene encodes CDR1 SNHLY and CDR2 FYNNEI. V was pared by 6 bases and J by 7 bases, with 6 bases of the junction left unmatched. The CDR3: CASRTSGGEQYV. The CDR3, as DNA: TGTGCCAGCAGGACCTCGGGGGGAGAGCAGTACGTC.

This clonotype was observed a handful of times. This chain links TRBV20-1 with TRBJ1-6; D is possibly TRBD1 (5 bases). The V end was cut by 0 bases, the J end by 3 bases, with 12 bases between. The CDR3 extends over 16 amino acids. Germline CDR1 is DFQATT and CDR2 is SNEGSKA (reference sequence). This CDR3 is CSARDLMGGYNSPLHF. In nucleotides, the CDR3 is TGCAGTGCTAGAGATTTGATGGGGGGCTATAATTCACCCCTCCACTTT.

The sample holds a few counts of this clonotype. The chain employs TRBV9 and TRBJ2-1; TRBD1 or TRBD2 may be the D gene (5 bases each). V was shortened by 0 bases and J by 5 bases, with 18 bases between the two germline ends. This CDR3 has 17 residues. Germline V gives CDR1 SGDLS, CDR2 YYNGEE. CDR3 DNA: TGTGCCAGCAGCGTAGCTATGAGGGGTCGAGCGGACAATGAGCAGTTCTTC. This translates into CASSVAMRGRADNEQFF.

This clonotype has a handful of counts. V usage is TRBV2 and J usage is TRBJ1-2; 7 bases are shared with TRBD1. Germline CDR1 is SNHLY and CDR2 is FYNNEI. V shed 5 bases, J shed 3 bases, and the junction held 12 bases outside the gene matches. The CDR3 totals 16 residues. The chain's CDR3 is CASSSGTDNLHYGYTF. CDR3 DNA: TGTGCCAGCAGTTCCGGGACAGACAACTTGCACTATGGCTACACCTTC.

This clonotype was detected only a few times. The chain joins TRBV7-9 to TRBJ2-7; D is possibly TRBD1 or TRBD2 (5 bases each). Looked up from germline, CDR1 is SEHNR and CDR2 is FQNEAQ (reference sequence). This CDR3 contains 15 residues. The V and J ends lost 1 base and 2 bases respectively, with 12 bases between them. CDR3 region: CASSLGGGQTYEQYF. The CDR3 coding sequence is TGTGCCAGCAGCTTAGGCGGAGGACAAACCTACGAGCAGTACTTC.

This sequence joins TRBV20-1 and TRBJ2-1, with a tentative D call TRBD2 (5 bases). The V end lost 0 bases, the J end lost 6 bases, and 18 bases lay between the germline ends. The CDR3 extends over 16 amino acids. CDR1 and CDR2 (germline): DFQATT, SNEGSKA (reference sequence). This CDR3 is CSARDPGVALVNEQFF. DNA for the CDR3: TGCAGTGCTAGAGATCCCGGGGTAGCCCTAGTCAATGAGCAGTTCTTC.